This paragraph covers one T cell receptor (beta chain) sequence. This specimen comes from a study of CD8 T cells in Susac syndrome. Trimming took off 2 bases at V and 5 bases at J, with 8 bases between the two ends. The CDR3 length is 13 residues. Reverse transcription of about 0.5 to 1 ug RNA used random hexamers. Each CDR3 protein is one row after TCRdb ran MiXCR on the immunoSEQ multiplex PCR reads. The table shows more than 95,000 distinct CDR3 sequences, with approximately 95% occurring only once. The genes are TRBV12-3 or TRBV12-4 and TRBJ2-3; D unclear. Sequenced input: CD8+ T cells from PBMCs. The sequence was obtained from a human donor with multiple sclerosis. CDR3 protein: CASSLSSGDTQYF. Written as DNA, the CDR3 is TGTGCCAGCAGTTTAAGCTCCGGAGATACGCAGTATTTT.